This T cell receptor (beta chain) derives from a study of OX40 agonist ivuxolimab in advanced cancers. Study background: Intravenous ivuxolimab at 0.01 to 10 mg/kg was given to patients every 2 weeks.

Clones were read by immunoSEQ multiplex PCR, and TCRdb kept only the in-frame ones, dropping some. The table has some 60,000 clones, approximately 86% seen once. This specimen consisted of CD4+ or CD8+ T cells sorted from blood, obtained in a trial of the OX40 agonist ivuxolimab. This receptor was identified in an adult with an advanced solid tumor such as melanoma, head and neck, liver or kidney cancer.

The CDR3 sequence is CASSQAEGSGPLYEQYF. The DNA of the CDR3 is TGCGCCAGCAGCCAAGCGGAGGGTAGTGGACCTCTCTACGAGCAGTACTTC. The V call is TRBV4-1, the J call TRBJ2-7, with TRBD2 as a possible D gene (6 bases). Trimming left V 1 base short and J 3 bases short, with 19 bases between. CDR1 is MGHRA and CDR2 is YSYEKL in the germline V gene. The CDR3 length is 17 residues.